The 16 T cell receptor beta chains in this list originate from one sample, sequenced in a study of shared clonotypes between healthy human individuals. Data came from immunoSEQ multiplex PCR; TCRdb stores just in-frame clones and leaves some out. This table holds about 2.3 million clones, approximately 93% found once. The sequenced sample was naive CD4+ T cells from PBMCs. The subset denotes: CD45RA+ positively selected. These receptor sequences come from a young man in good health. Some clones in this sample may be carry-over from other donors' samples.

The rearrangement uses TRBV10-2 and TRBJ2-7; 7 nucleotides align to TRBD1. Trimming at V came to 0 bases and at J to 5 bases, leaving 4 bases not matched to a gene. The CDR3 spans 14 residues. Germline-derived CDR1 and CDR2 are WSHSY and SAAADI. This CDR3 reads CASSESARGNEQYF. CDR3 nucleotide sequence: TGCGCCAGCAGTGAGTCGGCCAGGGGGAACGAGCAGTACTTC.

The CDR3 region is CASRPIVDRVWNNEQFF. In DNA, the CDR3 is TGTGCCAGCAGACCAATCGTCGACAGGGTGTGGAACAATGAGCAGTTCTTC. The V gene is TRBV27, the J gene TRBJ2-1; 7 bases are a match to TRBD1. The length of the CDR3 is 17 residues. Germline lookup yields CDR1 MNHEY and CDR2 SMNVEV (reference sequence). J lost 5 bases, V lost 6 bases, and 16 bases had no gene match.

This chain uses TRBV28 with TRBJ2-2; D is tentatively TRBD1 or TRBD2 (5 bases each). Trimming took 5 bases from V and 4 from J, leaving 11 bases between them. The CDR3 has 14 residues. Germline loops: CDR1 MDHEN, CDR2 SYDVKM. CDR3 sequence (DNA): TGTGCCAGCAGTCAAGTGGGGGTCACCGGGGAGCTGTTTTTT. It yields the protein CASSQVGVTGELFF.

The chain combines TRBV5-4 with TRBJ2-1; the D gene is possibly TRBD2 (6 bases). The CDR3 is 15 residues long. The V end was cut by 1 base, the J end by 4 bases, with 12 bases between. The germline gives CDR1 SGHNT, CDR2 YYREEE (reference sequence). The CDR3, as DNA: TGTGCCAGCAGCTTGCGGCTAGCGAGATACAATGAGCAGTTCTTC. It is translated as CASSLRLARYNEQFF.

The chain links TRBV4-3 to TRBJ1-4; 8 nucleotides match TRBD1. This CDR3 has 18 amino acids. Per the germline V gene, CDR1 is LGHNA and CDR2 is YSLEER. Trimming at V came to 0 bases and at J to 8 bases, leaving 14 bases not matched to a gene. Written as DNA, the CDR3 is TGCGCCAGCAGCCAAGAAGTCCTACACAGGGGGATTATGGAAAAACTGTTTTTT. It translates to CASSQEVLHRGIMEKLFF.

The chain recombines TRBV6-1 with TRBJ2-7, with 8 nucleotides matching TRBD2. The germline CDR1 and CDR2 sequences are MNHNS and SASEGT. The CDR3 is 15 residues long. The junction had 13 bases not matched to a gene; V was cut back by 6 bases and J by 6 bases. CDR3 sequence reads: CASRESGRRPREQYF. CDR3 sequence (DNA): TGTGCCAGCAGAGAGAGCGGGAGACGTCCGCGCGAGCAGTACTTC.

The V and J genes are TRBV30 and TRBJ2-7; D is ambiguous. The CDR3 has 15 residues. The V and J ends lost 2 bases and 9 bases respectively, with 23 bases between them. Germline V gene sequence: CDR1 GTSNPN, CDR2 SVGIG (reference sequence). The CDR3 nucleotides read TGTGCCTGGAGTCAAGTGGGTCTTTGGGCTCTGGGGCAGTACTTC. Protein sequence: CAWSQVGLWALGQYF.

The J gene is TRBJ1-1, the V gene TRBV4-1; 8 bases match TRBD1. After removal of 4 bases from V and 1 base from J, the junction contained 8 bases not matched to a gene. Germline V lookup: CDR1 MGHRA, CDR2 YSYEKL. The CDR3 spans 16 residues. The CDR3 loop reads CASSRIPGQANTEAFF. CDR3 sequence (DNA): TGCGCCAGCAGCCGTATACCGGGACAGGCGAACACTGAAGCTTTCTTT.

The chain combines TRBV7-3 with TRBJ2-3; D may be TRBD1 (7 bases). V was shortened by 2 bases and J by 2 bases, with 17 bases between the two germline ends. Germline CDR1 is SGHTA and CDR2 is FQGTGA. The length of the CDR3 is 17 residues. The CDR3 loop is CASSLRAQGGNTDTQYF. Written as DNA, the CDR3 is TGTGCCAGCAGCTTACGTGCCCAGGGGGGTAACACAGATACGCAGTATTTT. Using reference TRBV7-3 and TRBJ2-3 for the parts outside the CDR3, the full variable domain is GAGVSQTPSNKVTEKGKYVELRCDPISGHTALYWYRQSLGQGPEFLIYFQGTGAADDSGLPNDRFFAVRPEGSVSTLKIQRTERGDSAVYLCASSLRAQGGNTDTQYFGPGTRLTVL.

The genes are TRBV11-3 and TRBJ2-2; 9 nucleotides agree with TRBD1. Germline V gene lookup returns CDR1 SGHNT and CDR2 YENEEA. The CDR3 has 15 residues. After removal of 5 bases from V and 6 bases from J, the junction contained 7 bases not matched to a gene. The CDR3 reads CASSPAQGAPGELFF. For the CDR3, the DNA is TGTGCCAGCAGCCCCGCACAGGGGGCTCCCGGGGAGCTGTTTTTT.

The rearrangement joins TRBV18 to TRBJ2-1, with 9 positions matching TRBD1. CDR1 and CDR2 from the germline V gene are KGHSH and LQKENI. V shed 4 bases, J shed 4 bases, and the junction held 5 bases outside the gene matches. The CDR3 runs to 15 residues. The CDR3 bases are TGTGCCAGCTCACTAACGACAGGGGGGTACAATGAGCAGTTCTTC. Its translation is CASSLTTGGYNEQFF.

The rearrangement joins TRBV29-1 to TRBJ1-2, with D possibly being TRBD1 (5 bases). Germline V gene data show CDR1 as SQVTM and CDR2 as ANQGSEA. The CDR3 is 14 residues long. Between the trimmed V and J ends, which lost 6 bases and 3 bases, there was a span of 17 bases. CDR3 region: CSVGWDGAHYGYTF. For the CDR3, the DNA is TGCAGCGTGGGCTGGGACGGGGCGCACTATGGCTACACCTTC.

The rearrangement links TRBV7-2 to TRBJ2-5, with a possible D match to TRBD1 (7 bases). Germline V gene data show CDR1 as SGHTA and CDR2 as FQGNSA. Trimming took 8 bases from V and 5 from J, leaving 18 bases between them. The CDR3 is made up of 14 amino acids. The chain's CDR3 is CASRPAGGLETQYF. The CDR3 DNA follows: TGTGCCAGCCGGCCGGCAGGGGGGTTGGAGACCCAGTACTTC.

The chain carries TRBV5-1 and TRBJ1-4; D unclear. From germline, CDR1 is SGHRS and CDR2 YFSETQ. The CDR3 is made up of 15 amino acids. V was cut by 3 bases and J by 3 bases, with 12 bases left in between. The CDR3 bases are TGCGCCAGCAGCTCAGGCGGACCGGCTAATGAAAAACTGTTTTTT. Protein product: CASSSGGPANEKLFF. Together with reference TRBV5-1 and TRBJ1-4, the CDR3 gives the full variable domain: KAGVTQTPRYLIKTRGQQVTLSCSPISGHRSVSWYQQTPGQGLQFLFEYFSETQRNKGNFPGRFSGRQFSNSRSEMNVSTLELGDSALYLCASSSGGPANEKLFFGSGTQLSVL.

J is TRBJ2-7 and V is TRBV28; D is unclear. The germline V and J ends were trimmed by 5 bases and 6 bases, with 17 bases remaining between them. The CDR3 length is 14 residues. CDR1 and CDR2 from the germline V gene are MDHEN and SYDVKM. CDR3 in DNA: TGTGCCAGCAGTCCCCCGGGCATTAGGGTCGAGCAGTACTTC. This encodes CASSPPGIRVEQYF. The whole variable domain, filled in from reference TRBV28 and TRBJ2-7, reads DVKVTQSSRYLVKRTGEKVFLECVQDMDHENMFWYRQDPGLGLRLIYFSYDVKMKEKGDIPEGYSVSREKKERFSLILESASTNQTSMYLCASSPPGIRVEQYFGPGTRLTVT.

CDR3 amino acids: CASRARAEQETQYF. The CDR3 nucleotides are TGTGCCAGCAGGGCCCGGGCAGAACAAGAGACCCAGTACTTC. This chain connects TRBV5-5 to TRBJ2-5, with no clear D. The CDR3 covers 14 residues. The germline V gene has CDR1 SGHKS and CDR2 YYEKEE (reference sequence). V gave up 5 bases and J gave up 2 bases, with 13 bases separating them.